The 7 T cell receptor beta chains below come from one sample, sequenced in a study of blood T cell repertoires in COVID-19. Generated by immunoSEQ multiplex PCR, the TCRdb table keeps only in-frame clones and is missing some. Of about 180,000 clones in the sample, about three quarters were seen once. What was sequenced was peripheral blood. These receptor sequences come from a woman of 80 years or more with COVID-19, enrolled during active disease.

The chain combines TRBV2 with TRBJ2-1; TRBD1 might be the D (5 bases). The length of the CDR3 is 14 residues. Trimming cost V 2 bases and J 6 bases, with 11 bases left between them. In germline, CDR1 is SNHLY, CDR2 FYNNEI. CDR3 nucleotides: TGTGCCAGCAGTGAACAGGGCTCAGGCAATGAGCAGTTCTTC. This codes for CASSEQGSGNEQFF.

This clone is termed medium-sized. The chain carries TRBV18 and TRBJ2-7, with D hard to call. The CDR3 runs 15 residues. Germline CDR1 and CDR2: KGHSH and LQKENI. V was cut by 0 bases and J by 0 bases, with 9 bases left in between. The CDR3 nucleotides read TGTGCCAGCTCACCACCGAACAGTTACTCCTACGAGCAGTACTTC. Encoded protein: CASSPPNSYSYEQYF.

The CDR3 loop is CASRDRGTDTQYF. CDR3 DNA sequence: TGTGCCAGCAGGGACAGGGGCACAGATACGCAGTATTTT. The rearrangement joins TRBV25-1 to TRBJ2-3; TRBD1 aligns across 8 bases. The J segment lost 1 base and the V segment lost 6 bases, leaving 0 bases of the junction unmatched. This CDR3 has 13 amino acids. From germline, CDR1 is MGHDK and CDR2 SYGVNS.

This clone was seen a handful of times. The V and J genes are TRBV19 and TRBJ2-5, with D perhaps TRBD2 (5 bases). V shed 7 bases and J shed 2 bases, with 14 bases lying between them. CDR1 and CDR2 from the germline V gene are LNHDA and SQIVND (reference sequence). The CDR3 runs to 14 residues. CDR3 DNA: TGTGCCAGTACTCCCGACACGGGGCAAGAGACCCAGTACTTC. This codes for CASTPDTGQETQYF.

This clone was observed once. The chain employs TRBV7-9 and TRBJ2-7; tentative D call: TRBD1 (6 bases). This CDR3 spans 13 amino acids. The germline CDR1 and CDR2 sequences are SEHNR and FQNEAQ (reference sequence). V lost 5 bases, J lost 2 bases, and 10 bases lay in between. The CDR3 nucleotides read TGTGCCAGCAGCCCGACAGGCCCCTACGAGCAGTACTTC. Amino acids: CASSPTGPYEQYF.

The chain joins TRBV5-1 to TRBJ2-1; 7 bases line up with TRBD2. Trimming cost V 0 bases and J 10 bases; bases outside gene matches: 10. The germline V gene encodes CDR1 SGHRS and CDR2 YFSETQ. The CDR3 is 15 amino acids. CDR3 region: CASSLGVAGGWEQFF. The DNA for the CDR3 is TGCGCCAGCAGCTTGGGGGTAGCGGGTGGATGGGAGCAGTTCTTC.

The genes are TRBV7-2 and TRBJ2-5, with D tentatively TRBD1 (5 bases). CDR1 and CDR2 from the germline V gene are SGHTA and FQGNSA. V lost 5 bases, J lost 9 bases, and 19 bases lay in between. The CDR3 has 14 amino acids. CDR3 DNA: TGTGCCAGCAGCCAGGGTAGGGGAAAGTCGGCCCAGTACTTC. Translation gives CASSQGRGKSAQYF.